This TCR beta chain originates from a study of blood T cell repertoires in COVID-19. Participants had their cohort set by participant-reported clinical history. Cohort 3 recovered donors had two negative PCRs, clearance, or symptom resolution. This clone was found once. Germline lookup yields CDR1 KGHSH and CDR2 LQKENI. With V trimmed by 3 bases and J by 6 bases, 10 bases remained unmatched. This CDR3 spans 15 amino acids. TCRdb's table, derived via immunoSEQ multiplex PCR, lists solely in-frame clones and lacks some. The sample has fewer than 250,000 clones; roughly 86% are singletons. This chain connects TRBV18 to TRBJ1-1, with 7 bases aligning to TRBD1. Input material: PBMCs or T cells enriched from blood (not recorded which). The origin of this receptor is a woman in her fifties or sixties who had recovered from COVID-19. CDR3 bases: TGTGCCAGCTCACCGTATCCCGGGACAGAAGCTGAAGCTTTCTTT. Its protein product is CASSPYPGTEAEAFF.